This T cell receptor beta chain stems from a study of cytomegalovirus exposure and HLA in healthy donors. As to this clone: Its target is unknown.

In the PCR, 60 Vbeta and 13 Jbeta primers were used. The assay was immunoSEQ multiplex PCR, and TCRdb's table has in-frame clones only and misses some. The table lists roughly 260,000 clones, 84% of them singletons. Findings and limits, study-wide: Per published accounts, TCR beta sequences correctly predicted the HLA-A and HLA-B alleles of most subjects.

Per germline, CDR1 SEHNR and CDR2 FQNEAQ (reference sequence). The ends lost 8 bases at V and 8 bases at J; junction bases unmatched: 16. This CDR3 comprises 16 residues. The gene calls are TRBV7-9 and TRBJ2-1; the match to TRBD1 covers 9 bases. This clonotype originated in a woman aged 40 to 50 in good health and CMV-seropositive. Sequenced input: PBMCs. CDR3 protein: CASVQGTGWGADEQFF. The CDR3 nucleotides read TGTGCCAGCGTTCAGGGGACAGGGTGGGGGGCTGATGAGCAGTTCTTC.